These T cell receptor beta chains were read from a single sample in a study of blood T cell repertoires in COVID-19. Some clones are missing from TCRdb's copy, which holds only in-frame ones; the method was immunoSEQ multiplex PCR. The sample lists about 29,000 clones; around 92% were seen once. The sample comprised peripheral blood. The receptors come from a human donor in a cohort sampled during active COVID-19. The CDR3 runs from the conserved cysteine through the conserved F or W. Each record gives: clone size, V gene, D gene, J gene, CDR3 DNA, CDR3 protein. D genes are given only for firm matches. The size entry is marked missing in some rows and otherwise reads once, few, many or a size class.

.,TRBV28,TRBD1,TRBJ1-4,TGTGCCAGCAGTCAGGGGGCCTCAACTAATGAAAAACTGTTTTTT,CASSQGASTNEKLFF
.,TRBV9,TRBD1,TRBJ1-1,TGTGCCAGCAGCGCGTCCCCACAGGGGCGAGGCACTGAAGCTTTCTTT,CASSASPQGRGTEAFF
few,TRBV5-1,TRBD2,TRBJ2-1,TGCGCCAGCAGCTTCGGCGGGGGGAATGAGCAGTTCTTC,CASSFGGGNEQFF
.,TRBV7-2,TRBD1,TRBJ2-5,TGTGCCAGCAGCGCAACCGGGACAGGGGGAGAGACCCAGTACTTC,CASSATGTGGETQYF
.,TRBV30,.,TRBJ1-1,TGTGCCTGGAGACACAGGGTTTTTGAAGCTTTCTTT,CAWRHRVFEAFF
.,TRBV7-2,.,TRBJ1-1,TGTGCCAGCAGCTTAGAGGGAGGCCTGAACACTGAAGCTTTCTTT,CASSLEGGLNTEAFF
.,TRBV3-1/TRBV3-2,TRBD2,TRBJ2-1,TGTGCCAGCAGCCACGCTTCTAGCGGGTCCCCTGAGCAGTTCTTC,CASSHASSGSPEQFF
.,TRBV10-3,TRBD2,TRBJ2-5,TGTGCCATCAGTGACCCGACTAGCGGGGCCGAAGAGACCCAGTACTTC,CAISDPTSGAEETQYF
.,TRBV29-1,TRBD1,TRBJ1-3,TGCAGCGCCAGAAGGGGGCTGAGCTCTGGAAACACCATATATTTT,CSARRGLSSGNTIYF
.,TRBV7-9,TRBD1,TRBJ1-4,TGTGCCAGCAGCACCCGGACAGGCCTTAATGAAAAACTGTTTTTT,CASSTRTGLNEKLFF
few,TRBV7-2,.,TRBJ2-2,TGTGCCAGCAGCCCTCTAGCGACGAACACCGGGGAGCTGTTTTTT,CASSPLATNTGELFF
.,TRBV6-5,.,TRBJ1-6,TGTGCCAGCAGTTACACAGGGATCGATTCACCCCTCCACTTT,CASSYTGIDSPLHF
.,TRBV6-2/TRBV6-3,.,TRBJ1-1,TGTGCCAGCAGTTACTCAGGGAGGGTCGCTGAAGCTTTCTTT,CASSYSGRVAEAFF
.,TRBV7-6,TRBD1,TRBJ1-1,TGTGCCAGCAGCGGGGGATCCAGGGGGGTGACTGAAGCTTTCTTT,CASSGGSRGVTEAFF
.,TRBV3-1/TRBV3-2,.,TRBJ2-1,TGTGCCAGCAGCCAAGGCAGAGGTGAGCAGTTCTTC,CASSQGRGEQFF
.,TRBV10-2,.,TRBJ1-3,TGCGCCAGCAGTGATGATTCGGGATCTGGAAACACCATATATTTT,CASSDDSGSGNTIYF
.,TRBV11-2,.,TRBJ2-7,TGTGCCAGCAGCTCGGGTGGGACTCCCCGTCTGGAGCAGTACTTC,CASSSGGTPRLEQYF
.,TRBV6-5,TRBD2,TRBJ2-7,TGTGCCAGCAGAACTAGCGGGGCCGGGTACGAGCAGTACTTC,CASRTSGAGYEQYF
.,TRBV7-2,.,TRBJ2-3,TGTGCCAGCAGCTTAGAGATAGGGAGTGATACGCAGTATTTT,CASSLEIGSDTQYF
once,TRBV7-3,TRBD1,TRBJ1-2,TGTGCCAGCAGCGTGGGACAGGGTTATGGCTACACCTTC,CASSVGQGYGYTF
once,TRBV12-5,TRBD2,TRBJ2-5,TGTGCTAGTGGTTTGGGCGGACTAGCGGGGGCTCTGAGGGAGACCCAGTACTTC,CASGLGGLAGALRETQYF
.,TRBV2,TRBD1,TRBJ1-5,TGTGCCAGCAGGGGGGACAGGGTCAATCAGCCCCAGCATTTT,CASRGDRVNQPQHF
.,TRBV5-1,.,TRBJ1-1,TGCGCCAGCAGCGTCCGGGTGGCAGACACTGAAGCTTTCTTT,CASSVRVADTEAFF
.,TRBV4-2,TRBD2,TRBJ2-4,TGTGCCAGCAGCCAGGGTGCTAGCGGGGGGGCTTTGGACATTCAGTACTTC,CASSQGASGGALDIQYF
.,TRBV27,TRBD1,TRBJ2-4,TGTGCCAGCAGTCCGACAGGGGTTAACATTCAGTACTTC,CASSPTGVNIQYF
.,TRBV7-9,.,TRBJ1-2,TGTGCCAGCAGCCAAGCAGGGGCGGGGGACTATGGCTACACCTTC,CASSQAGAGDYGYTF
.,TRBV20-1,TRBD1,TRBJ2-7,TGCAGTGGTACAGGGGGCTACGAGCAGTACTTC,CSGTGGYEQYF
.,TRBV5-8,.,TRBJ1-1,TGTGCCAGCAGCCCTCGGCAGGGTATAAGCGCTGAAGCTTTCTTT,CASSPRQGISAEAFF
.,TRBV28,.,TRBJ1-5,TGTGCCAGCAGTTCAGGGGCGCGGGGCAATCAGCCCCAGCATTTT,CASSSGARGNQPQHF